These T cell receptor beta chains were read from a single sample in a study of post-analysis software for immune sequencing data. TCRdb reprocessed the PCR reads via MiXCR and lists one record per CDR3 protein. The repertoire holds about 760,000 distinct CDR3 sequences, with 30% as singletons. Material: blood. The source of these receptors is a girl aged 10 to 17 with multiple sclerosis. Both conserved end residues are part of each CDR3. The D gene is left open where the match is weak. Not all rows give a size; the values are once, few, many and, for expanded clones, a class.

TRBJ2-3,14,-,TRBV29-1,-,TGCAGCGCCGGGGGCTTACCTAGCACAGATACGCAGTATTTT,CSAGGLPSTDTQYF
TRBJ1-2,16,TRBD1,TRBV18,-,TGTGCCAGTTCACCACTTGGGGACAGTGGTTACTATGGCTACACCTTC,CASSPLGDSGYYGYTF
TRBJ2-6,14,-,TRBV15,-,TGTGCCACCAGCTGGGATTCTGGGGCCAACGTCCTGACTTTC,CATSWDSGANVLTF
TRBJ2-1,15,-,TRBV5-1,few,TGCGCCAGCAGCCCCGGTTGGGGGCTCTACAATGAGCAGTTCTTC,CASSPGWGLYNEQFF
TRBJ2-5,13,-,TRBV4-1,-,TGCGCCAGCAGCCAAGTAGAACAAGAGGCCCAGTACTTC,CASSQVEQEAQYF
TRBJ1-4,18,-,TRBV12-3/TRBV12-4,few,TGTGCCAGCAGTCCCCTCGGGGGATGGAAAGCAACTAATGAAAAACTGTTTTTT,CASSPLGGWKATNEKLFF
TRBJ2-5,15,-,TRBV9,-,TGTGCCAGTAGCGTAGGGGGGGCAGACCAAGAGACCCAGTACTTC,CASSVGGADQETQYF
TRBJ2-7,14,TRBD1,TRBV10-3,-,TGTGCCATCAGGGGGGACAGGGGAGCCTACGAGCAGTACTTC,CAIRGDRGAYEQYF
TRBJ1-6,19,-,TRBV4-2,few,TGTGCCAGCAGCCAAGATCCACCCGGTGGGGGAAGCTCGCAGTTTCCCCTCCACTTT,CASSQDPPGGGSSQFPLHF
TRBJ1-4,14,-,TRBV2,-,TGTGCCAGCAGGCCCAGGGATAGAGGAGGAAAACTGTTTTTT,CASRPRDRGGKLFF
TRBJ2-1,13,-,TRBV6-5,many,TGTGCCAGCAGCCACGGCCCTCGAGTAGAGCAGTTCTTC,CASSHGPRVEQFF
TRBJ1-4,15,-,TRBV7-2,few,TGTGCCAGCAGCTTAGATCGGGCGCAGAGTGAAAAACTGTTTTTT,CASSLDRAQSEKLFF
TRBJ2-1,16,-,TRBV11-2,few,TGTGCCAGCAGCTTAGGGGGGACTTCATTTTACAATGAGCAGTTCTTC,CASSLGGTSFYNEQFF
TRBJ2-2,18,TRBD2,TRBV20-1,-,TGCAGTGCTGATCGCCCCCTAGCGGGAGCGGTGGGGACCGGGGAGCTGTTTTTT,CSADRPLAGAVGTGELFF
TRBJ1-5,14,TRBD1,TRBV20-1,few,TGCAGTGCTCAGAGACAGGGACCCAATCAGCCCCAGCATTTT,CSAQRQGPNQPQHF
TRBJ2-7,16,TRBD2,TRBV6-2/TRBV6-3,-,TGTGCCAGCAGTTACTCTCCCGGACTAGCTTCCTACGAGCAGTACTTC,CASSYSPGLASYEQYF
TRBJ1-2,14,-,TRBV28,-,TGTGCCAGCAGCCCCCCGCCGGCCGGGAGTGGCTACACCTTC,CASSPPPAGSGYTF
TRBJ2-5,14,-,TRBV3-1,-,TGTGTCAGCAGCCAAGGGGACGGCCAAGAGACCCAGTACTTC,CVSSQGDGQETQYF
TRBJ1-1,16,-,TRBV6-2/TRBV6-3,-,TGTGCCAGCACTTCCCTTGGTCTGACGACAATCGCTGAAGCTTTCTTT,CASTSLGLTTIAEAFF
TRBJ2-1,15,TRBD1,TRBV3-1,-,TGTGCCAGCAGCCAATGGCCGGGACAGGGGTCTGAGCAGTTCTTC,CASSQWPGQGSEQFF
TRBJ2-3,14,-,TRBV12-3/TRBV12-4,-,TGTGCCAGCAGTTGGGGTGAGGGATCGGATACGCAGTATTTT,CASSWGEGSDTQYF
TRBJ1-2,11,-,TRBV20-1,-,TGCAGTGCTAGGGAAGGGGGACGCTACACCTTC,CSAREGGRYTF
TRBJ2-3,12,TRBD2,TRBV20-1,-,TGCATCCCTAGCGGCCACACAGATACGCAGTATTTT,CIPSGHTDTQYF
TRBJ2-1,14,TRBD1,TRBV7-2,-,TGTGCCAGCAGCTTGCGACAGGGTAGCGATGAGCAGTTCTTC,CASSLRQGSDEQFF
TRBJ2-7,17,-,TRBV7-2,-,TGTGCCAGCAGCTTAGAGGGGAGGAGGGGAAGCTCCTACGAGCAGTACTTC,CASSLEGRRGSSYEQYF
TRBJ1-5,12,-,TRBV29-1,many,TGCAGCGTTGGGGACAGCAATCAGCCCCAGCATTTT,CSVGDSNQPQHF
TRBJ2-1,12,-,TRBV10-3,-,TGTGCCATCAGTGGTCTCGGGGATGAGCAGTTCTTC,CAISGLGDEQFF
TRBJ2-1,15,TRBD2,TRBV10-3,few,TGTGCCACCTGTTTCGGGACTAGCAACACGGGTGAGCAGTTCTTC,CATCFGTSNTGEQFF
TRBJ2-1,16,-,TRBV4-1,-,TGCGCCAGCAGCCAAGATCAACCAGACTCCTACAATGAGCAGTTCTTC,CASSQDQPDSYNEQFF
TRBJ1-1,14,-,TRBV6-6,few,TGTGCCAGCAGTTATTCTCAGAGTGGCACTGAAGCTTTCTTT,CASSYSQSGTEAFF
TRBJ1-1,15,-,TRBV18,-,TGTGCCAGCTCAGGTTCGGGGCGCGGGGGGACTGAAGCTTTCTTT,CASSGSGRGGTEAFF
TRBJ1-2,10,-,TRBV20-1,-,TGCAGTGCTAGAGTCGGTGGCTACACCTTC,CSARVGGYTF
TRBJ2-1,14,TRBD1,TRBV28,-,TGTGCCAGCAGTTTTCTGGACAGGGGGAATGAGCAGTTCTTC,CASSFLDRGNEQFF
TRBJ1-1,13,-,TRBV29-1,few,TGCAGCGTTGAAGTTGGAATTAACACTGAAGCTTTCTTT,CSVEVGINTEAFF
TRBJ2-1,18,-,TRBV12-3/TRBV12-4,-,TGTGCCAGCAGTATTAGTGGTCGGGGACTCCTCTTTTACAATGAGCAGTTCTTC,CASSISGRGLLFYNEQFF
TRBJ2-3,15,-,TRBV5-1,-,TGCGCCAGCAGCTTGTGGACAGCTAGCACAGATACGCAGTATTTT,CASSLWTASTDTQYF
TRBJ2-1,13,TRBD1,TRBV7-7,-,TGTGCTAGCAGCCCACGGGACAGGGGGGAGCAGTTCTTC,CASSPRDRGEQFF
TRBJ2-3,17,TRBD2,TRBV5-1,few,TGCGCCAGCAGCCTTCGGACTAGCGGGAGTACCGCAGATACGCAGTATTTT,CASSLRTSGSTADTQYF
TRBJ2-5,16,-,TRBV13,few,TGTGCCAGCAGCTTGAGCGAGGAGAGGGCCGGGGAGACCCAGTACTTC,CASSLSEERAGETQYF
TRBJ1-1,15,-,TRBV27,-,TGTGCCAGCAGTTTGTGGGGGGGGATGAACACTGAAGCTTTCTTT,CASSLWGGMNTEAFF
TRBJ2-1,14,TRBD2,TRBV20-1,many,TGCAGTGCTGCCTATGGACTAGCCGACAATGAGCAGTTCTTC,CSAAYGLADNEQFF
TRBJ1-6,13,-,TRBV20-1,-,TGCAGTGCCCCGGGACTGATCAATTCACCCCTCCACTTT,CSAPGLINSPLHF
TRBJ2-1,16,TRBD2,TRBV7-2,few,TGTGCCAGCAGCCGAGGGACTAGCGGGAGGGGCAATGAGCAGTTCTTC,CASSRGTSGRGNEQFF
TRBJ2-7,13,-,TRBV7-2,-,TGTGCCAGCAGCTTTGGGGGGCTTCGCGAGCAGTACTTC,CASSFGGLREQYF
TRBJ2-3,16,TRBD2,TRBV20-1,-,TGCAGTGCTTACTACACGGGACTAGCGGCCACAGATACGCAGTATTTT,CSAYYTGLAATDTQYF